This entry lists 22 T cell receptor beta chains sequenced from one sample in a study of blood T cell repertoires in COVID-19. Profiling relied on immunoSEQ multiplex PCR, and the TCRdb table lists in-frame clones only, not all of them. Of approximately 290,000 clones listed, 91% are singletons. Sequencing was done on a sample of peripheral blood. Receptors were obtained from a woman aged 25 to 45 with COVID-19, enrolled during active disease.

V is TRBV2 and J is TRBJ1-1, with 7 positions matching TRBD1. CDR3 length: 14 residues. Per the germline V gene, CDR1 is SNHLY and CDR2 is FYNNEI. Trimming removed 6 bases from V and 10 bases from J; junction bases left unmatched: 14. This CDR3 reads CASRTQQGPGSAFF. CDR3 in DNA: TGTGCCAGCAGGACACAACAGGGGCCTGGTTCAGCTTTCTTT.

The V gene is TRBV27, the J gene TRBJ1-1; weak D call: TRBD1 (6 bases). There are 14 residues in the CDR3. The V gene lost 7 bases and the J gene lost 3 bases, with 15 bases spanning the gap. From germline, CDR1 is MNHEY and CDR2 SMNVEV (reference sequence). CDR3 coding DNA: TGTGCCAGCAAGGCGGGGGCCGGGGACACTGAAGCTTTCTTT. It encodes CASKAGAGDTEAFF.

This chain uses TRBV6-5 with TRBJ2-2; a weak D match, TRBD2 (5 bases). The germline gives CDR1 MNHEY, CDR2 SVGAGI. Trimming removed 8 bases from V and 2 bases from J, with 9 bases in between. This CDR3 region has 13 residues. The CDR3 sequence is CASDRGNTGELFF. CDR3 nucleotides: TGTGCCAGCGATCGGGGTAACACCGGGGAGCTGTTTTTT.

The table lists this clone with a count of one. This chain connects TRBV28 to TRBJ1-2; D possibly corresponds to TRBD1 (6 bases). Germline CDR1 MDHEN, CDR2 SYDVKM. The CDR3 is made up of 16 amino acids. The V end lost 4 bases, the J end lost 7 bases, and 22 bases lay between the germline ends. The CDR3 DNA is TGTGCCAGCAGTTATACGGGCTACCGGGGGGCTATTGGCTACACCTTC. It yields the protein CASSYTGYRGAIGYTF.

The V and J genes are TRBV28 and TRBJ2-3; 11 bases align to TRBD2. There are 17 residues in the CDR3. J was trimmed by 1 base and V by 3 bases; bases with no gene match: 6. CDR1 MDHEN and CDR2 SYDVKM come from the germline V gene. CDR3: CASSFSRLAGRTDTQYF. The CDR3 bases are TGTGCCAGCAGTTTCTCTAGACTAGCGGGACGCACAGATACGCAGTATTTT.

CDR3 sequence: CASSYSSGGQYF. In nucleotides, the CDR3 is TGTGCCAGCAGTTACTCGAGTGGCGGGCAGTACTTC. The chain combines TRBV6-2 or TRBV6-3 with TRBJ2-7, with unresolved D. The CDR3 spans 12 residues. The V end lost 0 bases, the J end lost 9 bases, and 9 bases lay between the germline ends. Germline V gene lookup returns CDR1 MNHEY and CDR2 SVGEGT.

The rearrangement links TRBV12-3 or TRBV12-4 to TRBJ1-1; weak D call: TRBD1 (6 bases). The CDR3 sequence is 13 residues long. With 8 bases removed from V and 2 bases from J, the gap between germline ends came to 12 bases. The CDR3 loop is CASRWTANTEAFF. The CDR3 coding sequence is TGTGCCAGCCGTTGGACAGCCAACACTGAAGCTTTCTTT.

This chain links TRBV15 with TRBJ2-5, with TRBD2 as a possible D gene (6 bases). The length of the CDR3 is 15 residues. Trimming removed 1 base from V and 4 bases from J, with 13 bases in between. Per germline, CDR1 LNHNV and CDR2 YYDKDF (reference sequence). The CDR3 loop is CATSRGSGGLETQYF. DNA of the CDR3: TGTGCCACCAGCAGAGGTTCCGGGGGTCTAGAGACCCAGTACTTC.

V is TRBV30 and J is TRBJ1-3; tentatively, D is TRBD1 (5 bases). Trimming stripped 2 bases from V and 14 bases from J, with 16 bases between. The length of the CDR3 is 12 residues. Germline assignment: CDR1 GTSNPN and CDR2 SVGIG (reference sequence). CDR3 loop: CAWSLQGVSLYF. In DNA form, the CDR3 reads TGTGCCTGGAGTCTGCAGGGTGTTTCTTTATATTTT.

The chain employs TRBV4-2 and TRBJ2-7; 7 positions agree with TRBD2. The germline V gene encodes CDR1 LGHNA and CDR2 YNFKEQ. The junction had 6 bases not matched to a gene; V was cut back by 1 base and J by 3 bases. This CDR3 spans 15 amino acids. The CDR3 bases are TGTGCCAGCAGCCAAGGGCTAGCGGAGAACTACGAGCAGTACTTC. As protein: CASSQGLAENYEQYF.

The chain recombines TRBV2 with TRBJ2-1; D perhaps matches TRBD2 (5 bases). This CDR3 is built from 16 residues. Germline loops: CDR1 SNHLY, CDR2 FYNNEI. With 10 bases removed from V and 0 bases from J, the gap between germline ends came to 19 bases. The CDR3 spells CANLPAALSSYNEQFF. DNA of the CDR3: TGTGCCAACTTACCAGCGGCCCTCAGCTCCTACAATGAGCAGTTCTTC.

V is TRBV25-1 and J is TRBJ2-1; 11 bases match TRBD2. CDR1 is MGHDK, CDR2 SYGVNS, per germline. The CDR3 has 16 amino acids. Trimming removed 9 bases from V and 0 bases from J; junction bases left unmatched: 7. CDR3 sequence: CASLAGGGPSYNEQFF. CDR3 in DNA: TGTGCCAGTTTAGCGGGAGGGGGTCCCTCCTACAATGAGCAGTTCTTC.

The chain joins TRBV2 to TRBJ1-1, with D tentatively TRBD1 (5 bases). V lost 4 bases to trimming and J lost 4 bases, with 16 bases between them. The germline gives CDR1 SNHLY, CDR2 FYNNEI. The CDR3 contains 15 residues. The DNA of the CDR3 is TGTGCCAGCAGTGCTCCTCTTGGGGCTGTCACTGAAGCTTTCTTT. Protein sequence: CASSAPLGAVTEAFF.

This chain links TRBV7-8 with TRBJ2-7; a weak D match, TRBD2 (5 bases). The V and J ends lost 1 base and 9 bases respectively, with 13 bases between them. CDR3 size: 13 residues. Per germline, CDR1 SGHVS and CDR2 FQNEAQ. This CDR3 is CASSLEVVAGQYF. DNA of the CDR3: TGTGCCAGCAGCTTAGAGGTCGTCGCGGGGCAGTACTTC.

J is TRBJ2-5 and V is TRBV30, with 8 bases identical to TRBD2. J gave up 4 bases and V 0 bases, and 10 bases lay outside the gene matches. The CDR3 extends over 16 amino acids. The germline CDR1 and CDR2 sequences are GTSNPN and SVGIG (reference sequence). The CDR3 loop is CAWSVWASGRTETQYF. The CDR3 region has the DNA TGTGCCTGGAGTGTATGGGCCAGCGGGAGAACAGAGACCCAGTACTTC.

V usage is TRBV6-5 and J usage is TRBJ1-2; 9 positions agree with TRBD1. Per the germline V gene, CDR1 is MNHEY and CDR2 is SVGAGI. This CDR3 has 14 residues. Germline trimming cut 6 bases from V and 4 bases from J; bases unmatched to any gene: 6. The CDR3: CASSWTGEGYGYTF. In nucleotides, the CDR3 is TGTGCCAGCAGCTGGACAGGGGAAGGCTATGGCTACACCTTC.

The table lists this clone with a count of one. J is TRBJ1-2 and V is TRBV5-6; D gene unclear. This CDR3 has 13 residues. V was pared by 4 bases and J by 7 bases, with 14 bases between. The germline CDR1 and CDR2 sequences are SGHDT and YYEEEE. The CDR3 DNA is TGTGCCAGCAGCCCCTCTGGAGGGCCTGGCTACACCTTC. It yields the protein CASSPSGGPGYTF. Full variable domain (outside the CDR3, taken from reference TRBV5-6 and TRBJ1-2): DAGVTQSPTHLIKTRGQQVTLRCSPKSGHDTVSWYQQALGQGPQFIFQYYEEEERQRGNFPDRFSGHQFPNYSSELNVNALLLGDSALYLCASSPSGGPGYTFGSGTRLTVV.

A single count supports this clone. CDR3 sequence: CASSPGTGEYGYTF. DNA for the CDR3: TGTGCCAGCTCACCAGGGACAGGGGAATATGGCTACACCTTC. The chain couples TRBV18 to TRBJ1-2, with 10 bases that match TRBD1. From germline, CDR1 is KGHSH and CDR2 LQKENI. After removal of 2 bases from V and 5 bases from J, the junction contained 2 bases not matched to a gene. The CDR3 is made up of 14 amino acids. The complete variable domain, with remaining parts taken from reference TRBV18 and TRBJ1-2, reads NAGVMQNPRHLVRRRGQEARLRCSPMKGHSHVYWYRQLPEEGLKFMVYLQKENIIDESGMPKERFSAEFPKEGPSILRIQQVVRGDSAAYFCASSPGTGEYGYTFGSGTRLTVV.

This chain connects TRBV7-2 to TRBJ1-5; D gene unclear. The CDR3 is 14 amino acids. The germline V gene has CDR1 SGHTA and CDR2 FQGNSA. Trimming removed 2 bases at V and 5 bases at J, with 10 bases between. The CDR3 region is CASSLRSQDQPQHF. The CDR3 DNA reads as TGTGCCAGCAGCTTACGGTCCCAGGATCAGCCCCAGCATTTT.

V and J are TRBV6-1 and TRBJ2-1; TRBD2 aligns across 11 bases. The germline CDR1 and CDR2 sequences are MNHNS and SASEGT. With V trimmed by 4 bases and J by 4 bases, 9 bases remained unmatched. The CDR3 extends over 17 amino acids. Here the CDR3 reads CASSAPSLAGEYNEQFF. The CDR3 DNA reads TGTGCCAGCAGTGCCCCCTCACTAGCGGGAGAATACAATGAGCAGTTCTTC.

This chain uses TRBV5-8 with TRBJ2-2; 13 bases match TRBD2. Per germline, CDR1 SGHTS and CDR2 YDEGEE. V lost 0 bases and J lost 4; bases outside the gene matches: 0. The CDR3 consists of 16 residues. CDR3 DNA: TGTGCCAGCAGCTTGGGACTAGCGGGAGGCACCGGGGAGCTGTTTTTT. It specifies CASSLGLAGGTGELFF.

The chain joins TRBV28 to TRBJ1-5, with D possibly matching TRBD1 (6 bases). The CDR3 runs 11 residues. Germline assignment: CDR1 MDHEN and CDR2 SYDVKM. V was trimmed by 8 bases and J by 7 bases, leaving 9 bases between them. The CDR3 protein is CASGRGQPQHF. The CDR3 nucleotides are TGTGCCAGCGGAAGGGGGCAGCCCCAGCATTTT.